This TCR beta chain is drawn from a study of blood T cell repertoires in COVID-19. About the study: In each case, the material was cDNA or gDNA derived from T cells, B-cell-depleted T cells, or PBMCs.

Trimming cost V 3 bases and J 0 bases, with 12 bases left between them. Germline V lookup: CDR1 SGHRS, CDR2 YFSETQ. This CDR3 has 15 amino acids. Original analysis: Scientists estimated how many nucleated cells there were by amplifying reference gene primers. TCRdb's copy holds only in-frame clones and misses some; the assay was immunoSEQ multiplex PCR. The V and J calls and clone size come from that table; D and trimming were worked out from the DNA. This repertoire shows about 49,000 clones, about 89% found once; its top ten account for 2.1%. Source material: peripheral blood. This clonotype originated in a woman of 80 years or more with COVID-19, enrolled during active disease. This sequence joins TRBV5-1 and TRBJ1-2; D remains unclear. The CDR3 region is CASSSRRGTNYGYTF. As DNA, the CDR3 is TGCGCCAGCAGCTCGCGCCGGGGTACTAACTATGGCTACACCTTC.